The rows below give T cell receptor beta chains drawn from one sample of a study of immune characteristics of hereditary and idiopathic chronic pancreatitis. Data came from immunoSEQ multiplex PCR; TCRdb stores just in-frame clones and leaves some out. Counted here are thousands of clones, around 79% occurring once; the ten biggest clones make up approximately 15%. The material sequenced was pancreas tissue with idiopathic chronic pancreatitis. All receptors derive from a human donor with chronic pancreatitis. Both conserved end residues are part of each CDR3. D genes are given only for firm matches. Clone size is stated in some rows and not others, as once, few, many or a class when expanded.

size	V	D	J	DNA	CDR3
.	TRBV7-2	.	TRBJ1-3	TGTGCCAGCAGCTCCGACCCAGGAAACACCATATATTTT	CASSSDPGNTIYF
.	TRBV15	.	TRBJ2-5	TGTGCCACCAGCAGAGATCCTGGGGCCGGGGAGACCCAGTACTTC	CATSRDPGAGETQYF
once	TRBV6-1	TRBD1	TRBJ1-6	TGTGCCAGCAGTGCCGGACAGGGGAGCCCCTATAATTCACCCCTCCACTTT	CASSAGQGSPYNSPLHF
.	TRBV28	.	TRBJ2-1	TGTGCCAGCCAGACCCCCAGCTCCTACAATGAGCAGTTCTTC	CASQTPSSYNEQFF
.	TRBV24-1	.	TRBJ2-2	TGTGCCACCAAGGACGGGGGGCCGGCCACCGGGGAGCTGTTTTTT	CATKDGGPATGELFF
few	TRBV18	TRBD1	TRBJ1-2	TGTGCCAGCTCTTTCGCAACAGGGGATTATGGCTACACCTTC	CASSFATGDYGYTF
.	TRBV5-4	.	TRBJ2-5	TGTGCCAGCAGCTTGTGGGGGAGCCAAGAGACCCAGTACTTC	CASSLWGSQETQYF
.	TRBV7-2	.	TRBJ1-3	TGTGCCAGCAGCTCCTATGGCACCTCGAGCTCTGGAAACACCATATATTTT	CASSSYGTSSSGNTIYF
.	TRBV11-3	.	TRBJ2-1	TGTGCCAGCAGCCCGGGGGGCAGCTCCTACAATGAGCAGTTCTTC	CASSPGGSSYNEQFF
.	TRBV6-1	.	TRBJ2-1	TGTGCCAGCAGTGACGGTCAGATTAATGAGCAGTTCTTC	CASSDGQINEQFF
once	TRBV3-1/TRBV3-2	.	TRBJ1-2	TGTGCCAGCAGCCAGGAACTGAGGGATCTTAACTATGGCTACACCTTC	CASSQELRDLNYGYTF
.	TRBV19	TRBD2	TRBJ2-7	TGTGCCAGTACCGTCACTAGCGGGGGGGCCTACGAGCAGTACTTC	CASTVTSGGAYEQYF
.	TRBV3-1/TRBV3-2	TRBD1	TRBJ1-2	TGTGCCAGCAGCCAATGGCCACAGGGGACCTATGGCTACACCTTC	CASSQWPQGTYGYTF
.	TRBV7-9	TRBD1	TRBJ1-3	TGTGCCAGCAGCCCGACCGGGACAGGCTTCTCTGGAAACACCATATATTTT	CASSPTGTGFSGNTIYF
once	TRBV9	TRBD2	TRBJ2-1	TGTGCCAGCAGCTCCGGAGGCGGGGGGCAGAATGAGCAGTTCTTC	CASSSGGGGQNEQFF
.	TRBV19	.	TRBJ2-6	TGTGCCAGTAGTATAGTGGCAGGCCGCCAAGCTTATGGGGCCAACGTCCTGACTTTC	CASSIVAGRQAYGANVLTF
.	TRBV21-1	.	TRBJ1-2	TGTGCCAGCAGCCGTGGGACAGGGGATGTTAAACTAAACACGCGAGGCTATGGCTACACCTTC	CASSRGTGDVKLNTRGYGYTF
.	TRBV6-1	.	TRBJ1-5	TGTGCCAGCAATGGCGATAGCAATCAGCCCCAGCATTTT	CASNGDSNQPQHF
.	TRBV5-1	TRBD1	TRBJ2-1	TGCGCCAGCAGCGAGGACAGGTACTCCTACAATGAGCAGTTCTTC	CASSEDRYSYNEQFF
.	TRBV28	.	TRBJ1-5	TGTGCCAGCAGTCCCGGGGACGGTTCCAATCAGCCCCAGCATTTT	CASSPGDGSNQPQHF
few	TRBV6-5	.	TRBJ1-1	TGTGCCAGCAGTTACGTTACTCAGGGTGAAGCTTTCTTT	CASSYVTQGEAFF
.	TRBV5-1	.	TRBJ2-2	TGCGCCAGCAGCCCCACAGGGATTAGCGTCGGGGAGCTGTTTTTT	CASSPTGISVGELFF
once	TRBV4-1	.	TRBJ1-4	TGCGCCAGCAGCCCAGGGTTCGGAACTAATGAAAAACTGTTTTTT	CASSPGFGTNEKLFF
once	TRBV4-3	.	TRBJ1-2	TGCGCCAGCAGCCAAGAAGGGGGGGCCCTCTTCTATGGCTACACCTTC	CASSQEGGALFYGYTF
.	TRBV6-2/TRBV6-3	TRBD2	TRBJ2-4	TGTGCCAGCAGTTACTCGAGGCGGGGGGTCGGCAAAAACATTCAGTACTTC	CASSYSRRGVGKNIQYF
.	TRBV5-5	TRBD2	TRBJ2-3	TGTGCCAGCAGCCTCTTATTTAGCGGGGGGGGCACAGATACGCAGTATTTT	CASSLLFSGGGTDTQYF
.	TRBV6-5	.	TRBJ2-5	TGTGCCAGCACCGCCTTGGAGACCCAGTACTTC	CASTALETQYF
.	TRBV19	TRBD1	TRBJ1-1	TGTGCCAGTAGTATAGACGCCGGACAGGGGGCGAACACTGAAGCTTTCTTT	CASSIDAGQGANTEAFF
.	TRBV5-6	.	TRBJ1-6	TGTGCCAGCGCCATATCCCCGGGACTGACCTATAATTCACCCCTCCACTTT	CASAISPGLTYNSPLHF
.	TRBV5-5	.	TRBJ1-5	TGTGCCAGCAGCTTGCGTCTAAAGGATCAGCCCCAGCATTTT	CASSLRLKDQPQHF
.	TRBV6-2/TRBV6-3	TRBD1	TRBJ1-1	TGTGCCAGCAGCCGGGAACAGGGGATAATCACTGAAGCTTTCTTT	CASSREQGIITEAFF
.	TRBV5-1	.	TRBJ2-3	TGCGCCAGCACCCCCGGTGGCACAGATACGCAGTATTTT	CASTPGGTDTQYF
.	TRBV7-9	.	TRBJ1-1	TGTGCCAGCAGCCCACGGGGAGGGACTGAAGCTTTCTTT	CASSPRGGTEAFF
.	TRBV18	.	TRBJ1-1	TGTGCCAGCTCACCACTGGCCGAGCCGAACACTGAAGCTTTCTTT	CASSPLAEPNTEAFF
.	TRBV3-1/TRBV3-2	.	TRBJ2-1	TGTGCCAGCAGCCAAGAGCAAGGGGAGCAGTTCTTC	CASSQEQGEQFF
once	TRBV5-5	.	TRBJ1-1	TGTGCCAGCAGCCAAGACAGGAACACTGAAGCTTTCTTT	CASSQDRNTEAFF
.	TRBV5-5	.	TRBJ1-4	TGTGCCAGCTCCCCGCCGACCGGGGGCGGCAGTGAAAAACTGTTTTTT	CASSPPTGGGSEKLFF
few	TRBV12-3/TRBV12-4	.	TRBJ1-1	TGTGCCAGCACGGTAAGGAGGAACACTGAAGCTTTCTTT	CASTVRRNTEAFF
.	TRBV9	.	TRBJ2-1	TGTGCCAGCAGCGTAGGGGGCTCGTGGGGCTTGGAAAATGAGCAGTTCTTC	CASSVGGSWGLENEQFF
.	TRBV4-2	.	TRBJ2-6	TGTGCCAGCAGCCCCGACAGTAACTCTGGGGCCAACGTCCTGACTTTC	CASSPDSNSGANVLTF
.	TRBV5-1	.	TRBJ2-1	TGCGCCAGCAGCTATTTTCTGGGGGCGGTACCTGGGTTCGAGCAGTTCTTC	CASSYFLGAVPGFEQFF
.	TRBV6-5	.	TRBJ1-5	TGTGCCAGCAGCGGCGAAAGGGATCAGCCCCAGCATTTT	CASSGERDQPQHF
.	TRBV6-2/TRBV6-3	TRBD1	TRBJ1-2	TGTGCCAGCAGCCCGACATCCGGGACAGGGATAGGAGCTAACTATGGCTACACCTTC	CASSPTSGTGIGANYGYTF
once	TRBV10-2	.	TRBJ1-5	TGCGCCAGCAGTCCCGATCCGAGCAATCAGCCCCAGCATTTT	CASSPDPSNQPQHF
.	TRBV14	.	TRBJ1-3	TGTGCCAGCAGCGAAACTCCAGACCCAGAAGCCATATATTTT	CASSETPDPEAIYF
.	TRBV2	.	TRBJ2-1	TGTGCCACCCGGACAGTCTCCTACAATGAGCAGTTCTTC	CATRTVSYNEQFF
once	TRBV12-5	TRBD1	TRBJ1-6	TGTGCTAGTGGTTTGGAGAGGACAGGGGGTTCACCCCTCCACTTT	CASGLERTGGSPLHF
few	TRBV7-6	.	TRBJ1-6	TGTGCCAGCAGCACTTCGGCGGGGCAGGGACTAAATTCACCCCTCCACTTT	CASSTSAGQGLNSPLHF
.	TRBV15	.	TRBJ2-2	TGTGCCACCAGCAGAGATACAGGGAACACCGGGGAGCTGTTTTTT	CATSRDTGNTGELFF
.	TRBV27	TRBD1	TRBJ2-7	TGTGCCAGCGGGGTCCCGGGACAGGGTCTGTACGAGCAGTACTTC	CASGVPGQGLYEQYF
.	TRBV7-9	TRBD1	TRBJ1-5	TGTGCCAGCAGCTTAGGGGGGACAGTCCATCAGCCCCAGCATTTT	CASSLGGTVHQPQHF